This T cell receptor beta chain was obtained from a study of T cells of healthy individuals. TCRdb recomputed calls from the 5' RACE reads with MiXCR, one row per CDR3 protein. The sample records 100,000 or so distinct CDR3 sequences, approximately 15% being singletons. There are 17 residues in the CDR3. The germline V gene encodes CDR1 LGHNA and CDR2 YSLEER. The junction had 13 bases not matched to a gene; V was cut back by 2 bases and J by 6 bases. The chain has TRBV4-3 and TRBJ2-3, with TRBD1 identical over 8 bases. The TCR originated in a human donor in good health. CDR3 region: CASSQRTGTHNADTQYF. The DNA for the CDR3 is TGCGCCAGCAGCCAAAGGACAGGGACACACAATGCGGATACGCAGTATTTT.